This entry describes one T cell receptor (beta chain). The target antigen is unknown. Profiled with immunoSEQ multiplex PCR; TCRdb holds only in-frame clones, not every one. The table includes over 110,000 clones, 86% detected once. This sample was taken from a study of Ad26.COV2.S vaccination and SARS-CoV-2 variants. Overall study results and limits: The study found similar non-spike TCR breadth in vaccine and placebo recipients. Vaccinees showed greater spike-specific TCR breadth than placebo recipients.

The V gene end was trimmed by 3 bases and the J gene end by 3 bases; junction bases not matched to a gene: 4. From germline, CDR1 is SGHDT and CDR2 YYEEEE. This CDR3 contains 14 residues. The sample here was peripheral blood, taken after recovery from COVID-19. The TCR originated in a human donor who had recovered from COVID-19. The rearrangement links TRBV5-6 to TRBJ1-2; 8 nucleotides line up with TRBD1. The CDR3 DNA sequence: TGTGCCAGCAGCTGGGGACAGGAAGACTATGGCTACACCTTC. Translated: CASSWGQEDYGYTF.